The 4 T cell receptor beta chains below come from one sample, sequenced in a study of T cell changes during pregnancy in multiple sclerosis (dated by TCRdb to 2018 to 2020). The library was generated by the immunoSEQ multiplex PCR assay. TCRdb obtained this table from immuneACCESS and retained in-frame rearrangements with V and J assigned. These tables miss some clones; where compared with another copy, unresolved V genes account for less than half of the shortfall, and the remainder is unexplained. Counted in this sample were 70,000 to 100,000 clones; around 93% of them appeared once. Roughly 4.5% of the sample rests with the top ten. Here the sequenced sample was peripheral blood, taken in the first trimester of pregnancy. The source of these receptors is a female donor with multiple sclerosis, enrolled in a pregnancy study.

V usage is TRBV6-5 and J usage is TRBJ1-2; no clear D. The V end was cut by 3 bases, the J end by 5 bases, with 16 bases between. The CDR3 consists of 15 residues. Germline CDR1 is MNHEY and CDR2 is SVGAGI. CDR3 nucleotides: TGTGCCAGCAGTTATTCTCCCACTACCGCTTATGGCTACACCTTC. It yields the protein CASSYSPTTAYGYTF.

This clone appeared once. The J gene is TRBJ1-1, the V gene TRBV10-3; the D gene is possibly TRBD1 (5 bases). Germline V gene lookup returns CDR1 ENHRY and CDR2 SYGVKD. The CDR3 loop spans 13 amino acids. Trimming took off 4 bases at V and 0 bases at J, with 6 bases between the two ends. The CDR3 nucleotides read TGTGCCATCAGTGGGGGGGTGAACACTGAAGCTTTCTTT. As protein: CAISGGVNTEAFF.

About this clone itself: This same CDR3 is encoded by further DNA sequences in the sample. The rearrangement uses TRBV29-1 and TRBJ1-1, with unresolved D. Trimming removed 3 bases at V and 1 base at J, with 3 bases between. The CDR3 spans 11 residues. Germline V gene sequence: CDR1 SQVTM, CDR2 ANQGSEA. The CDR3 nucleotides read TGCAGCGTTGACAGGAACACTGAAGCTTTCTTT. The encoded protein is CSVDRNTEAFF.

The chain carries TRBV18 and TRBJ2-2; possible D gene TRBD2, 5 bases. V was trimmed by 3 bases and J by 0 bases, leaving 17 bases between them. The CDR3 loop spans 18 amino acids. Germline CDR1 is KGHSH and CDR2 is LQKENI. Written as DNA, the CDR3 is TGTGCCAGCTCACCTTTGAAGGTGCTAGCCCCGAACACCGGGGAGCTGTTTTTT. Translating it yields CASSPLKVLAPNTGELFF.